This T cell receptor (beta chain) was obtained from a study of blood T cell repertoires in COVID-19. Across the study: The United States, Italy and Spain were the sources of the acute and convalescent COVID-19 samples. Nucleic acid was either cDNA or gDNA, and it came from T cells, B-cell-depleted T cells, or PBMCs.

Original analysis: Quantification of nucleated cells was approximated via reference gene primer amplification. Profiling relied on immunoSEQ multiplex PCR, and the TCRdb table lists in-frame clones only, not all of them. Clone size and V and J calls were adopted from that table, with D and trimming inferred from the DNA. The table records more than 350,000 clones, around 87% of them present only once. Germline lookup yields CDR1 SGHKS and CDR2 YYEKEE (reference sequence). The CDR3 consists of 13 residues. Trimming took 4 bases from V and 8 from J, leaving 15 bases between them. The receptor was derived from a woman between 50 and 59 years old who had recovered from COVID-19. The V and J genes are TRBV5-5 and TRBJ1-2, with D hard to call. Sequenced: PBMCs or T cells enriched from blood (not recorded which). In DNA, the CDR3 is TGTGCCAGCAGCATTAACGGTGCCCCAGGCTACACCTTC. Translated: CASSINGAPGYTF.